Below are 31 T cell receptor beta chains sequenced from a single sample in a study of blood T cell repertoires in COVID-19. Method: immunoSEQ multiplex PCR; TCRdb's copy keeps in-frame clones and lacks some. The sample carries 450,000 to 500,000 clones, roughly 85% recorded once. Material: peripheral blood. The receptors were gathered from a human donor in a cohort sampled during active COVID-19.

The chain combines TRBV19 with TRBJ1-5; 12 bases agree with TRBD1. J gave up 2 bases and V 6 bases, and 8 bases lay outside the gene matches. Germline V gene lookup returns CDR1 LNHDA and CDR2 SQIVND (reference sequence). The CDR3 has 17 amino acids. The CDR3 loop is CASRAGQGASGNQPQHF. CDR3 bases: TGTGCCAGTAGGGCGGGACAGGGGGCTTCAGGCAATCAGCCCCAGCATTTT.

The V gene is TRBV18, the J gene TRBJ1-2; the D gene is possibly TRBD1 (5 bases). Trimming stripped 4 bases from V and 4 bases from J, with 19 bases between. The CDR3 is 16 residues long. Germline CDR1 KGHSH, CDR2 LQKENI. The CDR3: CASSLIRGRELYGYTF. For the CDR3, the DNA is TGTGCCAGCTCACTGATCCGGGGGAGGGAACTCTATGGCTACACCTTC. Full variable domain (outside the CDR3, taken from reference TRBV18 and TRBJ1-2): NAGVMQNPRHLVRRRGQEARLRCSPMKGHSHVYWYRQLPEEGLKFMVYLQKENIIDESGMPKERFSAEFPKEGPSILRIQQVVRGDSAAYFCASSLIRGRELYGYTFGSGTRLTVV.

The gene calls are TRBV12-3 or TRBV12-4 and TRBJ1-1, with TRBD1 matching 7 bases. CDR3 length equals 12 residues. J lost 3 bases, V lost 9 bases, and 4 bases had no gene match. CDR3 loop: CASRRGDTEAFF. CDR3 DNA sequence: TGTGCCAGTCGCAGGGGGGACACTGAAGCTTTCTTT.

The J gene is TRBJ2-3, the V gene TRBV7-2; 8 bases agree with TRBD2. V trimming: 7 bases; J trimming: 6 bases; junction bases outside the gene matches: 6. The CDR3 is 13 residues long. Germline CDR1 reads SGHTA; CDR2 reads FQGNSA. In nucleotides, the CDR3 is TGTGCCAGCAAGGCGGGAGGTACGGATACGCAGTATTTT. Residues: CASKAGGTDTQYF.

V usage is TRBV3-1 (or the pseudogene TRBV3-2) and J usage is TRBJ2-3, with 10 nucleotides matching TRBD2. This CDR3 contains 17 residues. The trim removed 4 bases at V and 4 bases at J, leaving 11 bases unmatched. From germline, CDR1 is LGHDT and CDR2 YNNKEL (reference sequence). The CDR3 loop reads CASSPLSSGSVPDTQYF. The CDR3 nucleotides are TGTGCCAGCAGCCCTTTATCTAGCGGGAGCGTCCCAGATACGCAGTATTTT.

The chain joins TRBV5-1 to TRBJ1-6; the D gene is possibly TRBD1 (5 bases). CDR1 is SGHRS, CDR2 YFSETQ, per germline. V shed 5 bases and J shed 10 bases, with 19 bases lying between them. The length of the CDR3 is 15 residues. The CDR3 is CASSEIGGSGSPLHF. The CDR3 nucleotides are TGCGCCAGCAGTGAAATCGGGGGATCTGGCTCACCCCTCCACTTT.

Of note for this clone: Given a much more abundant clone one base away, this may be a read error. The chain is built from TRBV12-5 and TRBJ2-7, with 7 bases identical to TRBD2. The germline CDR1 and CDR2 sequences are LGHNT and FRNRAP. This CDR3 has 13 amino acids. V dropped 8 bases and J dropped 3; count of bases not matched to a gene: 7. The CDR3 sequence is CASTNGRIYEQYF. The CDR3, as DNA: TGTGCTAGTACTAACGGGAGGATCTACGAGCAGTACTTC.

The J gene is TRBJ1-5, the V gene TRBV19, with a weak D call TRBD1 (5 bases). In germline, CDR1 is LNHDA, CDR2 SQIVND (reference sequence). With 1 base removed from V and 7 bases from J, the gap between germline ends came to 11 bases. CDR3 length: 14 residues. In DNA form, the CDR3 reads TGTGCCAGTAGTATAGCCCCAGGGAACCAGCCCCAGCATTTT. Translation: CASSIAPGNQPQHF. Looking up the rest from reference TRBV19 and TRBJ1-5 gives the full variable domain: DGGITQSPKYLFRKEGQNVTLSCEQNLNHDAMYWYRQDPGQGLRLIYYSQIVNDFQKGDIAEGYSVSREKKESFPLTVTSAQKNPTAFYLCASSIAPGNQPQHFGDGTRLSIL.

The CDR3 DNA sequence: TGTGCCAGCAGCTTAGGAGCTAGCGTTCACGGGGAGCTGTTTTTT. It codes for CASSLGASVHGELFF. V usage is TRBV11-3 and J usage is TRBJ2-2; D possibly corresponds to TRBD2 (6 bases). This CDR3 spans 15 amino acids. CDR1 is SGHNT, CDR2 YENEEA, per germline. The V and J ends lost 1 base and 7 bases respectively, with 13 bases between them.

This clone has a single count. The genes are TRBV4-3 and TRBJ2-2; D is uncertain. The V gene lost 4 bases and the J gene lost 8 bases, with 11 bases spanning the gap. This CDR3 comprises 13 residues. Germline-derived CDR1 and CDR2 are LGHNA and YSLEER. CDR3 in amino acids: CASSPSERGELFF. The CDR3 coding sequence is TGCGCCAGCAGCCCCTCGGAGCGTGGGGAGCTGTTTTTT.

The chain couples TRBV11-2 to TRBJ2-1, with TRBD2 identical over 13 bases. The germline gives CDR1 SGHAT, CDR2 FQNNGV. The CDR3 runs to 14 residues. J was trimmed by 8 bases and V by 4 bases; bases with no gene match: 2. The CDR3 spells CASSWTSGSDEQFF. Written as DNA, the CDR3 is TGTGCCAGCAGCTGGACTAGCGGGAGCGATGAGCAGTTCTTC.

CDR3 in DNA: TGTGCCAGCAGCGGGGTACCGGACACCTACAATGAGCAGTTCTTC. It specifies CASSGVPDTYNEQFF. V gene TRBV7-2 combines with J gene TRBJ2-1, with D perhaps TRBD1 (5 bases). V lost 5 bases and J lost 2, with 13 bases in between. CDR1 and CDR2 from the germline V gene are SGHTA and FQGNSA. There are 15 residues in the CDR3.

This chain uses TRBV5-1 with TRBJ2-1; 7 bases are shared with TRBD1. V was pared by 3 bases and J by 0 bases, with 6 bases of the junction left unmatched. The germline V gene encodes CDR1 SGHRS and CDR2 YFSETQ. The CDR3 totals 16 residues. The CDR3 protein is CASSYRGKVSYNEQFF. The CDR3 DNA reads TGCGCCAGCAGCTACAGGGGAAAGGTCTCCTACAATGAGCAGTTCTTC.

The V call is TRBV7-2, the J call TRBJ2-3; possibly TRBD2 for D (7 bases). CDR3 size: 15 residues. The germline CDR1 and CDR2 sequences are SGHTA and FQGNSA. V lost 5 bases and J lost 4, with 16 bases in between. The chain's CDR3 is CASSRNREGADTQYF. The CDR3 DNA follows: TGTGCCAGCAGCCGCAACAGGGAGGGGGCAGATACGCAGTATTTT. Combining the CDR3 with reference TRBV7-2 and TRBJ2-3 gives the whole variable domain GAGVSQSPSNKVTEKGKDVELRCDPISGHTALYWYRQSLGQGLEFLIYFQGNSAPDKSGLPSDRFSAERTGGSVSTLTIQRTQQEDSAVYLCASSRNREGADTQYFGPGTRLTVL.

The V gene is TRBV5-4, the J gene TRBJ2-5, with D possibly being TRBD2 (7 bases). Germline lookup yields CDR1 SGHNT and CDR2 YYREEE (reference sequence). This CDR3 region has 14 residues. V shed 9 bases and J shed 4 bases, with 19 bases lying between them. CDR3 sequence (DNA): TGTGCCACAAGGGGGGGGGTATCTGGAGAGACCCAGTACTTC. Its translation: CATRGGVSGETQYF.

The rearrangement links TRBV6-2 or TRBV6-3 to TRBJ2-3; TRBD1 is a possible D gene (6 bases). The CDR3 covers 14 residues. Looked up from germline, CDR1 is MNHEY and CDR2 is SVGEGT. Trimming stripped 5 bases from V and 0 bases from J, with 9 bases between. The CDR3: CASSNGQSTDTQYF. The CDR3 DNA is TGTGCCAGCAGTAATGGACAGAGCACAGATACGCAGTATTTT.

CDR3 sequence (DNA): TGTGCCAGCAGCTTTCAGGGGGACCCCCCAAAGTATTTT. Translation gives CASSFQGDPPKYF. V usage is TRBV12-1 and J usage is TRBJ2-3; TRBD1, the table's D call, lacks a check against the DNA. TRBV12-1 is termed a pseudogene. CDR3 length: 13 residues.

The chain links TRBV18 to TRBJ2-4; D may be TRBD1 (7 bases). The CDR3 contains 19 residues. Germline V gene data show CDR1 as KGHSH and CDR2 as LQKENI. The V end was cut by 0 bases, the J end by 3 bases, with 21 bases between. In nucleotides, the CDR3 is TGTGCCAGCTCACCACCGGGACAGCTTAGCGGTGGAGTCAAAAACATTCAGTACTTC. Translated: CASSPPGQLSGGVKNIQYF.

Only a few counts were recorded for this clone. The CDR3 DNA follows: TGTGCCAGCAGCCAAGATCCAGGTACCGGGGAGCTGTTTTTT. Translated, it gives CASSQDPGTGELFF. V gene TRBV3-1 (or the pseudogene TRBV3-2) combines with J gene TRBJ2-2; D call uncertain. Trimming shortened V by 0 bases and J by 5 bases, and 7 bases separated the two germline ends. The CDR3 totals 14 residues. CDR1 is LGHDT and CDR2 is YNNKEL in the germline V gene (reference sequence).

The rearrangement uses TRBV3-1 (or the pseudogene TRBV3-2) and TRBJ2-7; 8 bases align to TRBD2. Germline V lookup: CDR1 LGHDT, CDR2 YNNKEL (reference sequence). CDR3 length: 15 amino acids. J gave up 6 bases and V 4 bases, and 11 bases lay outside the gene matches. In DNA form, the CDR3 reads TGTGCCAGCAGCCCCCTGACAGCGGGAGATGGCGAGCAGTACTTC. Residues: CASSPLTAGDGEQYF.

This rearrangement joins TRBV10-3 to TRBJ2-5; tentative D call: TRBD2 (6 bases). With 3 bases removed from V and 2 bases from J, the gap between germline ends came to 13 bases. CDR1 is ENHRY and CDR2 is SYGVKD in the germline V gene. The CDR3 covers 15 residues. The CDR3 reads CAISDGVLAQETQYF. The DNA of the CDR3 is TGTGCCATCAGTGATGGTGTACTAGCTCAAGAGACCCAGTACTTC.

The chain uses TRBV7-3 and TRBJ1-2; D is unclear. CDR1 and CDR2 (germline): SGHTA, FQGTGA. V was shortened by 2 bases and J by 6 bases, with 16 bases between the two germline ends. This CDR3 is 15 amino acids long. DNA for the CDR3: TGTGCCAGCAGCTTAGGAGGGTTAGGCACTAATGGCTACACCTTC. Protein sequence: CASSLGGLGTNGYTF.

V usage is TRBV7-2 and J usage is TRBJ2-3; TRBD1 agrees at 8 bases. The CDR3 has 16 amino acids. Losses at the gene ends were 5 bases for V and 3 bases for J; bases not matched to a gene: 10. Germline assignment: CDR1 SGHTA and CDR2 FQGNSA. The CDR3 protein is CASSGDRGVGTDTQYF. The CDR3, as DNA: TGTGCCAGCAGCGGCGACAGGGGCGTGGGGACAGATACGCAGTATTTT.

CDR3 sequence: CASSLLAGGFREQFF. CDR3 DNA: TGTGCCAGCAGCCTACTAGCGGGAGGATTCAGAGAGCAGTTCTTC. The rearrangement joins TRBV3-1 (or the pseudogene TRBV3-2) to TRBJ2-1, with 12 bases lining up with TRBD2. Unmatched junction bases numbered 8, after V lost 4 bases and J lost 10 bases. Germline V gene lookup returns CDR1 LGHDT and CDR2 YNNKEL (reference sequence). CDR3 length: 15 amino acids.

The count of this clone is one. The chain uses TRBV7-2 and TRBJ1-4; 7 bases line up with TRBD1. Germline trimming cut 5 bases from V and 4 bases from J; bases unmatched to any gene: 13. Looked up from germline, CDR1 is SGHTA and CDR2 is FQGNSA. This CDR3 has 17 amino acids. CDR3 sequence (DNA): TGTGCCAGCAGCCCCAGGAGGGACAGCCTTTATAATGAAAAACTGTTTTTT. It is translated as CASSPRRDSLYNEKLFF.

The chain couples TRBV7-3 to TRBJ1-2; TRBD1 matches at 7 bases. The V gene end was trimmed by 5 bases and the J gene end by 8 bases; junction bases not matched to a gene: 8. This CDR3 contains 13 residues. CDR1 is SGHTA and CDR2 is FQGTGA in the germline V gene. The CDR3 DNA follows: TGTGCCAGCAGCACACAGGGGTTTAACGGCTACACCTTC. Translated: CASSTQGFNGYTF.

This clone was recorded at least ten times. The gene calls are TRBV21-1 and TRBJ1-6. TRBV21-1 constitutes a pseudogene. This CDR3 is built from 16 residues. The DNA of the CDR3 is TGTGCCAGCAGCAAGTCCGGGGGGATGGATAATTCACCCCTCCACTTT. The encoded protein is CASSKSGGMDNSPLHF.

This chain connects TRBV15 to TRBJ1-3, with 11 bases identical to TRBD1. Per germline, CDR1 LNHNV and CDR2 YYDKDF (reference sequence). V was pared by 0 bases and J by 2 bases, with 12 bases of the junction left unmatched. This CDR3 is built from 20 residues. CDR3 sequence (DNA): TGTGCCACCAGCAGAGATAGTGGGACAGGGGGAAAAAAAGCTGGAAACACCATATATTTT. Its protein product is CATSRDSGTGGKKAGNTIYF.

The V gene is TRBV13, the J gene TRBJ2-1; a possible D gene is TRBD2 (6 bases). V dropped 5 bases and J dropped 3 bases, with 11 bases sitting between them. There are 14 residues in the CDR3. Germline V gene lookup returns CDR1 PRHDT and CDR2 FYEKMQ (reference sequence). CDR3 sequence (DNA): TGTGCCAGCAGCGTCGGGACTTACTACAATGAGCAGTTCTTC. It codes for CASSVGTYYNEQFF.

The chain carries TRBV19 and TRBJ1-1; weak D call: TRBD1 (6 bases). V lost 6 bases to trimming and J lost 4 bases, with 12 bases between them. Germline V lookup: CDR1 LNHDA, CDR2 SQIVND (reference sequence). This CDR3 is built from 13 residues. CDR3 nucleotides: TGTGCCAGTAGCGTGAACAGGGTCACTGAAGCTTTCTTT. Amino acids: CASSVNRVTEAFF.

In DNA form, the CDR3 reads TGTGCCAGCAGTAAACTGACCGGGACTACCTCCTACGAGCAGTACTTC. It specifies CASSKLTGTTSYEQYF. The chain links TRBV27 to TRBJ2-7; 7 nucleotides align to TRBD2. Germline V gene sequence: CDR1 MNHEY, CDR2 SMNVEV (reference sequence). The CDR3 extends over 16 amino acids. Unmatched junction bases numbered 10, after V lost 5 bases and J lost 0 bases.